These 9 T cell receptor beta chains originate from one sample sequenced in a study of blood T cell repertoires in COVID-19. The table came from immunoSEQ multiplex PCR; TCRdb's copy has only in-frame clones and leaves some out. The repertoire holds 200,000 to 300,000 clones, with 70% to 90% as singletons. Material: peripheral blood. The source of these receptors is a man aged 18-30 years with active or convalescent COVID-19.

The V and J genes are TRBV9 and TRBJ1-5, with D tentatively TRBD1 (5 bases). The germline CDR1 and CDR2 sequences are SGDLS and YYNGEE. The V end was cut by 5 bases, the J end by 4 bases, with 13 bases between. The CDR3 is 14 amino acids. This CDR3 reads CASSLSGNNQPQHF. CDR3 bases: TGTGCCAGCAGTCTTTCAGGGAATAATCAGCCCCAGCATTTT.

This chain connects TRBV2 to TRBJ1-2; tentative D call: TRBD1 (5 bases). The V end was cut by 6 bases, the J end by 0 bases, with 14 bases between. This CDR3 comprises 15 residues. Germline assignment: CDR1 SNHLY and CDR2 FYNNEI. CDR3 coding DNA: TGTGCCAGCAGCGAAACCCAGGGTTCTAACTATGGCTACACCTTC. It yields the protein CASSETQGSNYGYTF.

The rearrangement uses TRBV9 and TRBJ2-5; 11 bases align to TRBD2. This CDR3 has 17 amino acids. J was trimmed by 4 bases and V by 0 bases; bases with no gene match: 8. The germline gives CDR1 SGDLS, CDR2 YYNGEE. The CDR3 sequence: CASSVGTSGSGGETQYF. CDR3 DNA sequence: TGTGCCAGCAGCGTAGGGACTAGCGGGTCAGGGGGAGAGACCCAGTACTTC.

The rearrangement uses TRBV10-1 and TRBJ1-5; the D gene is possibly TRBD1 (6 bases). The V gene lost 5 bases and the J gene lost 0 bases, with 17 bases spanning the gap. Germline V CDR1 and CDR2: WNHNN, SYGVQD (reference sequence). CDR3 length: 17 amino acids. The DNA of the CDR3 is TGCGCCAGCAGTCGGACAGTACCCTGCGATAGCAATCAGCCCCAGCATTTT. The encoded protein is CASSRTVPCDSNQPQHF.

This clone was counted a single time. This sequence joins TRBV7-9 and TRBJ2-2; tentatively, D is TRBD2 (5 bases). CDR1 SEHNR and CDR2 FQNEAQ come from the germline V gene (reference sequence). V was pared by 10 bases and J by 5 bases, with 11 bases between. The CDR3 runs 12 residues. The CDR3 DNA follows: TGTGCCACGAGCCCGGGGACCGGGGAGCTGTTTTTT. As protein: CATSPGTGELFF.

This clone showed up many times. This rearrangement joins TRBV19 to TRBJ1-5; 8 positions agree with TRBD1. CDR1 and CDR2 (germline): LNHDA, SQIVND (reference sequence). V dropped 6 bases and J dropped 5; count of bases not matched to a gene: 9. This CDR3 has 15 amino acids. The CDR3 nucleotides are TGTGCCAGTAGGGGAGGACAGGGTGGACATCAGCCCCAGCATTTT. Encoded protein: CASRGGQGGHQPQHF.

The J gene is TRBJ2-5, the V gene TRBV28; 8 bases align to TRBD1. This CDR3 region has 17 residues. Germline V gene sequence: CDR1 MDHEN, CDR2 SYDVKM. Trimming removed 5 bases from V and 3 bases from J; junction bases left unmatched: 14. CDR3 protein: CASSPVRGRFREETQYF. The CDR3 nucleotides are TGTGCCAGCAGTCCCGTCAGGGGGCGTTTCCGGGAAGAGACCCAGTACTTC. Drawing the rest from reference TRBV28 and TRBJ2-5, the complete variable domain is DVKVTQSSRYLVKRTGEKVFLECVQDMDHENMFWYRQDPGLGLRLIYFSYDVKMKEKGDIPEGYSVSREKKERFSLILESASTNQTSMYLCASSPVRGRFREETQYFGPGTRLLVL.

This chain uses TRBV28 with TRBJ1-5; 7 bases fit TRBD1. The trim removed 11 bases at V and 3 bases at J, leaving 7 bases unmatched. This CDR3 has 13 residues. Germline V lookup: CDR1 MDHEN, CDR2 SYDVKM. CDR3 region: CALQGSNNQPQHF. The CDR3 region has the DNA TGTGCCTTACAGGGGAGCAACAATCAGCCCCAGCATTTT.

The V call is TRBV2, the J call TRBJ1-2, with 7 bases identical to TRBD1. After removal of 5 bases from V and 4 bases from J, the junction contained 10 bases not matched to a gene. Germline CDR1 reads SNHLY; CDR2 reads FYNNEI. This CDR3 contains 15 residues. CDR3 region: CASSQYQTGLYGYTF. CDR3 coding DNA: TGTGCCAGCAGTCAATACCAGACAGGGCTCTATGGCTACACCTTC.